This record concerns one T cell receptor beta chain sequence. This table comes from immunoSEQ multiplex PCR, and its TCRdb copy is limited to in-frame clones, with some not included. Of over 9,000 clones listed, approximately 86% are singletons. The data belong to a study of T cell changes during pregnancy in multiple sclerosis. The CDR3 sequence is 14 residues long. Looked up from germline, CDR1 is SEHNR and CDR2 is FQNEAQ (reference sequence). V lost 2 bases, J lost 10 bases, and 17 bases lay in between. The genes are TRBV7-9 and TRBJ1-1; D perhaps matches TRBD1 (5 bases). The specimen was CD8+ T cells from peripheral blood mononuclear cells, collected in the third trimester of pregnancy. The TCR sequence derives from a female donor in good health, enrolled as a control in a pregnancy study. The CDR3 DNA reads as TGTGCCAGCAGCTTATCTGGTCAGGGATCGGGAGCTTTCTTT. It encodes CASSLSGQGSGAFF.